Sequencing of this T cell receptor beta chain was carried out in a study of T cell repertoires in cytomegalovirus infection. Whole-study context: Alongside well-studied HLA-B-restricted CMV epitopes, recently identified HLA-C-restricted CMV epitopes were also used. Carrying CMV and the relevant HLA type showed in public TCR beta signatures. Study conclusions and caveats: Predominance within the ex vivo response was attributable to HLA-C-restricted CMV-specific TCR beta clonotypes. Identification of carriers of CMV plus the relevant HLA was achieved through cumulative public TCR beta family frequency.

Germline V lookup: CDR1 SGHVS, CDR2 FQNEAQ. Trimming shortened V by 0 bases and J by 3 bases, and 12 bases separated the two germline ends. CDR3 length: 16 residues. MiXCR, run by TCRdb on the reads, gives a single entry per CDR3 protein. Among some 700,000 distinct CDR3 sequences, around 32% were seen once, and the ten largest hold about 18%. This clonotype was seen a handful of times. The target antigen is unknown. The V call is TRBV7-8, the J call TRBJ1-5, with D hard to call. The source material was cultured PBMCs, sampled from culture after CMV antigen stimulation. The TCR sequence derives from a human donor in good health (CMV status not recorded). Some clones in this sample may be carry-over from other donors' samples. The CDR3 region has the DNA TGTGCCAGCAGCTTAGCAGTATATCGTTTCAATCAGCCCCAGCATTTT. It yields the protein CASSLAVYRFNQPQHF.